The 28 T cell receptor beta chains in this list originate from one sample, sequenced in a study of blood T cell repertoires in COVID-19. Produced via immunoSEQ multiplex PCR; TCRdb's table is partial and in-frame only. The data contain 13,000 to 15,000 clones, about 86% of them singletons. Sequencing was carried out using peripheral blood. The receptors shown here come from a human donor in a cohort sampled during active COVID-19.

This chain uses TRBV3-1 (or the pseudogene TRBV3-2) with TRBJ2-1; the match to TRBD2 covers 7 bases. V lost 1 base to trimming and J lost 6 bases; unmatched junction nucleotides: 3. Germline V lookup: CDR1 LGHDT, CDR2 YNNKEL (reference sequence). The CDR3 runs to 14 residues. Here the CDR3 DNA reads TGTGCCAGCAGCCAAGCGGGAGGTACCAATGAGCAGTTCTTC. Protein product: CASSQAGGTNEQFF.

This chain joins TRBV5-1 and TRBJ2-2; the D is unclear. The V gene lost 2 bases and the J gene lost 7 bases, with 6 bases spanning the gap. The CDR3 spans 12 residues. Germline V gives CDR1 SGHRS, CDR2 YFSETQ. CDR3 DNA: TGCGCCAGCAGCTTTATCGGCGGGGAGCTGTTTTTT. The encoded protein is CASSFIGGELFF. Full variable domain (missing parts from reference TRBV5-1 and TRBJ2-2): KAGVTQTPRYLIKTRGQQVTLSCSPISGHRSVSWYQQTPGQGLQFLFEYFSETQRNKGNFPGRFSGRQFSNSRSEMNVSTLELGDSALYLCASSFIGGELFFGEGSRLTVL.

V gene TRBV6-6 combines with J gene TRBJ1-2; D remains ambiguous. CDR1 MNHNY and CDR2 SVGAGI come from the germline V gene (reference sequence). V lost 0 bases and J 2 bases, leaving 13 bases between the germline ends. The CDR3 runs to 16 residues. DNA for the CDR3: TGTGCCAGCAGTTACTCCCGTGGAGGAACCAACTATGGCTACACCTTC. Amino acids: CASSYSRGGTNYGYTF.

The chain is built from TRBV3-1 (or the pseudogene TRBV3-2) and TRBJ2-6; D is perhaps TRBD2 (5 bases). The CDR3 totals 15 residues. V dropped 3 bases and J dropped 4 bases, with 10 bases sitting between them. In germline, CDR1 is LGHDT, CDR2 YNNKEL (reference sequence). Here the CDR3 reads CASSQSGTGANVLTF. The DNA for the CDR3 is TGTGCCAGCAGCCAGTCGGGAACCGGGGCCAACGTCCTGACTTTC.

The chain couples TRBV5-1 to TRBJ2-1; TRBD2 matches 8 bases. Trimming took 4 bases from V and 7 from J; bases not matched to a gene: 13. The CDR3 spans 16 residues. Germline V gene lookup returns CDR1 SGHRS and CDR2 YFSETQ. CDR3 protein: CASSPASGRIANEQFF. DNA for the CDR3: TGCGCCAGCAGCCCCGCCAGCGGGAGAATCGCAAATGAGCAGTTCTTC. Full variable domain (missing parts from reference TRBV5-1 and TRBJ2-1): KAGVTQTPRYLIKTRGQQVTLSCSPISGHRSVSWYQQTPGQGLQFLFEYFSETQRNKGNFPGRFSGRQFSNSRSEMNVSTLELGDSALYLCASSPASGRIANEQFFGPGTRLTVL.

The chain employs TRBV4-3 and TRBJ1-2; TRBD1 matches at 7 bases. The V gene end was trimmed by 4 bases and the J gene end by 8 bases; junction bases not matched to a gene: 13. Germline loops: CDR1 LGHNA, CDR2 YSLEER. CDR3 size: 15 residues. The CDR3 region is CASSRRDRVFEGYTF. CDR3 DNA: TGCGCCAGCAGCCGCCGCGACAGGGTTTTCGAGGGCTACACCTTC.

V usage is TRBV27 and J usage is TRBJ1-2, with 8 bases aligning to TRBD1. Trimming took 8 bases from V and 4 from J; bases not matched to a gene: 12. Looked up from germline, CDR1 is MNHEY and CDR2 is SMNVEV (reference sequence). The CDR3 runs 15 residues. CDR3 loop: CASLSRQGAFYGYTF. The DNA of the CDR3 is TGTGCCAGCCTCTCCCGGCAGGGGGCTTTCTATGGCTACACCTTC.

The chain recombines TRBV27 with TRBJ1-2, with 7 bases matching TRBD1. The CDR3 is made up of 15 amino acids. CDR1 is MNHEY, CDR2 SMNVEV, per germline (reference sequence). The V gene end was trimmed by 5 bases and the J gene end by 7 bases; junction bases not matched to a gene: 13. CDR3 region: CASSINRGIGSGYTF. The CDR3 DNA is TGTGCCAGCAGTATAAACAGGGGAATCGGTAGTGGCTACACCTTC.

The chain combines TRBV7-9 with TRBJ2-3; TRBD2 matches 7 bases. J was trimmed by 0 bases and V by 5 bases; bases with no gene match: 14. The CDR3 covers 18 residues. CDR1 and CDR2 from the germline V gene are SEHNR and FQNEAQ (reference sequence). The CDR3: CASSPPWGTIPSTDTQYF. The CDR3 DNA sequence: TGTGCCAGCAGCCCCCCTTGGGGGACTATTCCTAGCACAGATACGCAGTATTTT.

V gene TRBV28 combines with J gene TRBJ1-1; D is possibly TRBD1 (5 bases). In germline, CDR1 is MDHEN, CDR2 SYDVKM. V lost 3 bases and J 6 bases, leaving 11 bases between the germline ends. CDR3 length: 13 amino acids. CDR3 region: CASSFSDRAEAFF. The CDR3 region has the DNA TGTGCCAGCAGTTTTTCTGACAGAGCTGAAGCTTTCTTT.

The chain recombines TRBV5-5 with TRBJ2-3, with D uncertain. This CDR3 is built from 14 residues. The germline CDR1 and CDR2 sequences are SGHKS and YYEKEE (reference sequence). V lost 0 bases to trimming and J lost 5 bases, with 10 bases between them. The CDR3 protein is CASSLDRSGDTQYF. The DNA for the CDR3 is TGTGCCAGCAGCTTGGACCGCTCCGGAGATACGCAGTATTTT.

This chain links TRBV28 with TRBJ1-2, with 9 bases fitting TRBD1. V was pared by 6 bases and J by 4 bases, with 6 bases of the junction left unmatched. Germline values: CDR1 MDHEN, CDR2 SYDVKM. This CDR3 comprises 14 residues. CDR3 in amino acids: CASSMGQGTYGYTF. DNA for the CDR3: TGTGCCAGCAGCATGGGACAGGGAACCTATGGCTACACCTTC.

The chain uses TRBV9 and TRBJ1-1; 7 nucleotides line up with TRBD1. Germline lookup yields CDR1 SGDLS and CDR2 YYNGEE. CDR3 size: 16 residues. Unmatched junction bases numbered 5, after V lost 0 bases and J lost 0 bases. The CDR3: CASSVAGTVMNTEAFF. The CDR3 region has the DNA TGTGCCAGCAGCGTAGCGGGGACAGTGATGAACACTGAAGCTTTCTTT.

The V call is TRBV18, the J call TRBJ2-7; TRBD1 might be the D (6 bases). V was cut by 3 bases and J by 1 base, with 13 bases left in between. Germline CDR1 KGHSH, CDR2 LQKENI. The CDR3 covers 15 residues. The CDR3 here is CASSPTGFRSYEQYF. The CDR3 DNA follows: TGTGCCAGCTCACCCACAGGGTTTAGGTCCTACGAGCAGTACTTC.

This clone was observed once. The chain uses TRBV4-1 and TRBJ1-1, with no clear D. V was cut by 2 bases and J by 0 bases, with 4 bases left in between. This CDR3 spans 13 amino acids. Looked up from germline, CDR1 is MGHRA and CDR2 is YSYEKL. The CDR3 spells CASSQSVNTEAFF. DNA for the CDR3: TGCGCCAGCAGCCAATCCGTGAACACTGAAGCTTTCTTT.

Here the CDR3 reads CASGLVQGSYQPQHF. CDR3 coding DNA: TGTGCTAGTGGTTTGGTACAGGGGTCATATCAGCCCCAGCATTTT. The chain has TRBV12-5 and TRBJ1-5; 7 bases fit TRBD1. The germline CDR1 and CDR2 sequences are LGHNT and FRNRAP. Trimming cost V 0 bases and J 5 bases; bases outside gene matches: 4. The CDR3 sequence is 15 residues long.

The chain couples TRBV27 to TRBJ2-7; 10 nucleotides match TRBD2. J was trimmed by 4 bases and V by 5 bases; bases with no gene match: 8. Per germline, CDR1 MNHEY and CDR2 SMNVEV (reference sequence). This CDR3 is built from 15 residues. The CDR3, as DNA: TGTGCCAGCAGTGTGGGACTAGCGCGCATATACGAGCAGTACTTC. Translating gives CASSVGLARIYEQYF.

The chain combines TRBV7-2 with TRBJ2-2; unclear D gene. The ends were cut back, 2 bases at V and 0 bases at J, with 10 bases in the middle. This CDR3 has 16 amino acids. Germline V lookup: CDR1 SGHTA, CDR2 FQGNSA. The CDR3 nucleotides are TGTGCCAGCAGCTTACCTGTCAGATCGAACACCGGGGAGCTGTTTTTT. Translated: CASSLPVRSNTGELFF. Together with reference TRBV7-2 and TRBJ2-2, the CDR3 gives the full variable domain: GAGVSQSPSNKVTEKGKDVELRCDPISGHTALYWYRQSLGQGLEFLIYFQGNSAPDKSGLPSDRFSAERTGGSVSTLTIQRTQQEDSAVYLCASSLPVRSNTGELFFGEGSRLTVL.

The chain is built from TRBV20-1 and TRBJ2-7; 8 positions match TRBD2. There are 14 residues in the CDR3. Unmatched junction bases numbered 5, after V lost 3 bases and J lost 1 base. Germline CDR1 reads DFQATT; CDR2 reads SNEGSKA (reference sequence). As DNA, the CDR3 is TGCAGTGCTAGTGGGAGCGGGAGATCCTACGAGCAGTACTTC. This encodes CSASGSGRSYEQYF.

The chain combines TRBV1 with TRBJ1-2. TRBV1 is assigned pseudogene status. This CDR3 contains 11 residues. The CDR3: CTSHEDGIYTF. In DNA, the CDR3 is TGCACCAGCCACGAGGACGGGATCTACACCTTC.

The chain uses TRBV21-1 and TRBJ2-3; TRBD2 is taken as the D call from the table, unchecked against the DNA. TRBV21-1 corresponds to a pseudogene. The CDR3 has 16 amino acids. The CDR3 loop is CASSNGRKRGTDTQYF. For the CDR3, the DNA is TGTGCCAGCAGCAATGGGCGGAAGCGGGGCACAGATACGCAGTATTTT.

This rearrangement joins TRBV29-1 to TRBJ1-2; D is unclear. Trimming stripped 2 bases from V and 8 bases from J, with 12 bases between. CDR1 is SQVTM, CDR2 ANQGSEA, per germline. This CDR3 is built from 12 residues. CDR3 residues: CSVEPQAWGYTF. Here the CDR3 DNA reads TGCAGCGTTGAACCCCAGGCCTGGGGCTACACCTTC.

The V gene is TRBV27, the J gene TRBJ1-1; weak D call: TRBD1 (5 bases). Germline V gene lookup returns CDR1 MNHEY and CDR2 SMNVEV (reference sequence). CDR3 length: 14 residues. Trimming shortened V by 1 base and J by 4 bases, and 10 bases separated the two germline ends. CDR3 in amino acids: CASSLFGGGTEAFF. The CDR3, as DNA: TGTGCCAGCAGTTTATTCGGGGGGGGCACTGAAGCTTTCTTT.

The chain is built from TRBV27 and TRBJ1-5; 9 nucleotides match TRBD1. The CDR3 extends over 16 amino acids. Trimming cost V 0 bases and J 4 bases; bases outside gene matches: 4. Per the germline V gene, CDR1 is MNHEY and CDR2 is SMNVEV (reference sequence). The CDR3 nucleotides read TGTGCCAGCAGTTTATCAGGACAGGGGCCAAATCAGCCCCAGCATTTT. It translates to CASSLSGQGPNQPQHF.

The chain combines TRBV5-6 with TRBJ1-1, with D uncertain. Germline-derived CDR1 and CDR2 are SGHDT and YYEEEE. The germline V and J ends were trimmed by 1 base and 7 bases, with 20 bases remaining between them. This CDR3 comprises 16 residues. The chain's CDR3 is CASSLSREGGEDEAFF. Written as DNA, the CDR3 is TGTGCCAGCAGCTTGAGTAGGGAAGGTGGGGAGGATGAAGCTTTCTTT.

The rearrangement links TRBV12-3 or TRBV12-4 to TRBJ1-5, with 7 bases identical to TRBD1. The CDR3 is 13 amino acids. J was trimmed by 7 bases and V by 5 bases; bases with no gene match: 5. The CDR3 spells CASSQGGEQPQHF. CDR3 bases: TGTGCCAGCAGTCAGGGGGGAGAGCAGCCCCAGCATTTT.

This chain joins TRBV24-1 and TRBJ2-5; 13 bases agree with TRBD2. Judging by the DNA end, TRBJ2-7 fits better; the J call may be wrong. Germline V gene data show CDR1 as KGHDR and CDR2 as SFDVKD. CDR3 length: 16 residues. The CDR3 protein is CATSESGLAGTYEQYF. CDR3 bases: TGTGCCACCAGTGAGTCGGGACTAGCGGGAACCTACGAGCAGTACTTC.

This chain uses TRBV11-2 with TRBJ1-4; D is ambiguous. Trimming cost V 5 bases and J 8 bases, with 12 bases left between them. Germline V gene lookup returns CDR1 SGHAT and CDR2 FQNNGV. The CDR3 consists of 13 residues. The CDR3 bases are TGTGCCAGCAGCCGCGACATATCCGAAAAACTGTTTTTT. It yields the protein CASSRDISEKLFF.